The 23 T cell receptor beta chains below were found in one sample sequenced in a study of T cell repertoires in cytomegalovirus infection (dated by TCRdb to about 2019). TCRdb lists the instrument as Illumina HiSeq 1500. In-frame beta chains were kept once TCRdb had trimmed the public reads at Q25 with fastp and called clones with MiXCR. A single entry per CDR3 protein holds the most common genes and DNA from its merged rows. A total of about 180,000 distinct CDR3 sequences appear in this sample, over 13% of them only once. The ten biggest clones cover more than 20% of the sample. The sequenced sample was PBMCs. The source is a human donor in good health (CMV status not recorded). Some clones in this sample may be carry-over from other donors' samples.

This clonotype has only a few counts. This chain joins TRBV28 and TRBJ1-1; no reliable D call. Germline CDR1 and CDR2: MDHEN and SYDVKM. Trimming pared 8 bases from V and 3 bases from J, leaving 10 bases between. The CDR3 runs 12 residues. The CDR3 DNA reads TGTGCCAGCCAGGTTTCTTACACTGAAGCTTTCTTT. It codes for CASQVSYTEAFF.

This clonotype was seen ten or more times. The V gene is TRBV28, the J gene TRBJ2-2; 9 bases agree with TRBD1. With V trimmed by 8 bases and J by 0 bases, 10 bases remained unmatched. CDR1 is MDHEN and CDR2 is SYDVKM in the germline V gene. This CDR3 is 17 amino acids long. This CDR3 is CASFGDRESANTGELFF. The CDR3 bases are TGTGCCAGCTTCGGGGACAGGGAATCCGCGAACACCGGGGAGCTGTTTTTT.

This rearrangement joins TRBV28 to TRBJ1-1; 7 bases agree with TRBD1. Germline V lookup: CDR1 MDHEN, CDR2 SYDVKM. V shed 5 bases and J 3 bases; nucleotides not matched to a gene: 6. This CDR3 contains 14 residues. As DNA, the CDR3 is TGTGCCAGCAGTCCGACAGGGTCTTACACTGAAGCTTTCTTT. It specifies CASSPTGSYTEAFF.

This clonotype was detected a few times. This sequence joins TRBV9 and TRBJ2-5; 9 bases fit TRBD1. The CDR3 loop spans 14 amino acids. CDR1 is SGDLS and CDR2 is YYNGEE in the germline V gene. The V segment lost 3 bases and the J segment 1 base; nucleotides outside the gene matches: 1. The CDR3 reads CASSAGQGQETQYF. In DNA form, the CDR3 reads TGTGCCAGCAGCGCGGGACAGGGCCAAGAGACCCAGTACTTC.

Many counts were recorded for this clonotype. V is TRBV7-9 and J is TRBJ2-7; 8 positions match TRBD2. This CDR3 is 16 amino acids long. J was trimmed by 2 bases and V by 2 bases; bases with no gene match: 8. From germline, CDR1 is SEHNR and CDR2 FQNEAQ (reference sequence). The CDR3 sequence is CASSLPVAGRAYEQYF. In nucleotides, the CDR3 is TGTGCCAGCAGCTTACCTGTAGCGGGAAGGGCCTACGAGCAGTACTTC.

The chain is built from TRBV20-1 and TRBJ1-1; D not resolved. V lost 6 bases and J 5 bases, leaving 16 bases between the germline ends. CDR1 DFQATT and CDR2 SNEGSKA come from the germline V gene (reference sequence). This CDR3 has 13 residues. CDR3 coding DNA: TGCAGTGCCCAAATGTTGAGCGGGACTGAAGCTTTCTTT. Residues: CSAQMLSGTEAFF.

Ten or more counts support this clonotype. The V call is TRBV5-8, the J call TRBJ1-2, with 9 nucleotides matching TRBD1. Per germline, CDR1 SGHTS and CDR2 YDEGEE. This CDR3 comprises 15 residues. Trimming at V came to 4 bases and at J to 2 bases, leaving 6 bases not matched to a gene. CDR3 amino acids: CASSLQGALNYGYTF. Here the CDR3 DNA reads TGTGCCAGCAGCCTACAGGGGGCATTAAACTATGGCTACACCTTC.

Only a few counts were recorded for this clonotype. J is TRBJ2-1 and V is TRBV19; D gene ambiguous. Germline V gene lookup returns CDR1 LNHDA and CDR2 SQIVND (reference sequence). The CDR3 covers 12 residues. The V end was cut by 1 base, the J end by 5 bases, with 3 bases between. The CDR3 here is CASSIGHNEQFF. In DNA, the CDR3 is TGTGCCAGTAGTATAGGGCACAATGAGCAGTTCTTC.

In this sample, this clonotype turned up once. This chain joins TRBV27 and TRBJ2-1, with TRBD1 matching over 10 bases. Trimming took 6 bases from V and 4 from J; bases not matched to a gene: 6. The CDR3 loop spans 15 amino acids. Germline V gene sequence: CDR1 MNHEY, CDR2 SMNVEV (reference sequence). The CDR3 coding sequence is TGTGCCAGCAGACTTCCGGGACAGGGGTACAATGAGCAGTTCTTC. Its translation is CASRLPGQGYNEQFF.

The sample holds a few counts of this clonotype. The J gene is TRBJ2-7, the V gene TRBV11-2, with 12 bases lining up with TRBD2. This CDR3 is 15 amino acids long. With V trimmed by 2 bases and J by 4 bases, 3 bases remained unmatched. CDR1 is SGHAT, CDR2 FQNNGV, per germline. The CDR3 is CASSLHTSGGYEQYF. The CDR3, as DNA: TGTGCCAGCAGCTTACATACTAGCGGGGGGTACGAGCAGTACTTC.

This clonotype was observed at least ten times. For the CDR3, the DNA is TGTGCCAGCAGCTTTAGAGGGGGCTCTGGGGCCAACGTCCTGACTTTC. Amino acid sequence: CASSFRGGSGANVLTF. The J gene is TRBJ2-6, the V gene TRBV7-2; tentative D call: TRBD1 (6 bases). V was trimmed by 3 bases and J by 0 bases, leaving 9 bases between them. The germline gives CDR1 SGHTA, CDR2 FQGNSA. The CDR3 has 16 amino acids.

This clonotype was counted only a few times. The V gene is TRBV4-1, the J gene TRBJ2-2, with a possible D match to TRBD2 (5 bases). Per the germline V gene, CDR1 is MGHRA and CDR2 is YSYEKL. The CDR3 is 17 residues long. V lost 5 bases to trimming and J lost 7 bases, with 23 bases between them. In DNA, the CDR3 is TGCGCCAGCAGCGTTTACGGCGGAGGATTAATGGGCGGGGAGCTGTTTTTT. Residues: CASSVYGGGLMGGELFF.

This chain links TRBV18 with TRBJ1-2, with D unresolved. CDR1 is KGHSH and CDR2 is LQKENI in the germline V gene. The germline V and J ends were trimmed by 3 bases and 0 bases, with 8 bases remaining between them. The CDR3 covers 14 residues. The CDR3 loop is CASSPPTANYGYTF. CDR3 nucleotides: TGTGCCAGCTCACCGCCGACCGCTAACTATGGCTACACCTTC. Full variable domain (remainder filled in from reference TRBV18 and TRBJ1-2): NAGVMQNPRHLVRRRGQEARLRCSPMKGHSHVYWYRQLPEEGLKFMVYLQKENIIDESGMPKERFSAEFPKEGPSILRIQQVVRGDSAAYFCASSPPTANYGYTFGSGTRLTVV.

This clonotype appeared once. The chain uses TRBV19 and TRBJ1-5, with D uncertain. In germline, CDR1 is LNHDA, CDR2 SQIVND (reference sequence). The CDR3 extends over 13 amino acids. With 0 bases removed from V and 7 bases from J, the gap between germline ends came to 7 bases. CDR3 protein: CASSIDGWQPQHF. CDR3 coding DNA: TGTGCCAGTAGTATAGATGGGTGGCAGCCCCAGCATTTT.

This clonotype was detected ten times or more. This chain connects TRBV7-2 to TRBJ2-5, with TRBD1 as a possible D gene (6 bases). This CDR3 has 14 residues. Germline loops: CDR1 SGHTA, CDR2 FQGNSA. V was trimmed by 0 bases and J by 7 bases, leaving 12 bases between them. CDR3 nucleotides: TGTGCCAGCAGCTTAGCCTCGGACAGTATGACCCAGTACTTC. This gives the protein CASSLASDSMTQYF.

This clonotype was seen ten or more times. The CDR3 here is CASSLRRDMNTEAFF. The DNA of the CDR3 is TGTGCCAGCAGCTTACGGCGGGACATGAACACTGAAGCTTTCTTT. V gene TRBV7-3 combines with J gene TRBJ1-1; possible D gene TRBD1, 6 bases. V was shortened by 2 bases and J by 0 bases, with 10 bases between the two germline ends. Germline V CDR1 and CDR2: SGHTA, FQGTGA. The CDR3 sequence is 15 residues long.

V and J are TRBV7-9 and TRBJ2-2; D not certain. The length of the CDR3 is 12 residues. Germline lookup yields CDR1 SEHNR and CDR2 FQNEAQ (reference sequence). V was clipped by 10 bases and J by 4 bases, with 10 bases between them. CDR3 region: CATKEFTGELFF. The CDR3 DNA follows: TGTGCCACCAAAGAATTCACCGGGGAGCTGTTTTTT. Complete variable domain (other parts from reference TRBV7-9 and TRBJ2-2): DTGVSQNPRHKITKRGQNVTFRCDPISEHNRLYWYRQTLGQGPEFLTYFQNEAQLEKSRLLSDRFSAERPKGSFSTLEIQRTEQGDSAMYLCATKEFTGELFFGEGSRLTVL.

This clonotype was counted at least ten times. The chain recombines TRBV28 with TRBJ2-2; unclear D gene. The V end lost 3 bases, the J end lost 6 bases, and 8 bases lay between the germline ends. The CDR3 contains 13 residues. CDR1 is MDHEN and CDR2 is SYDVKM in the germline V gene. CDR3 in amino acids: CASSFKRSGELFF. The CDR3, as DNA: TGTGCCAGCAGTTTTAAACGCTCCGGGGAGCTGTTTTTT.

Only a few counts were recorded for this clonotype. The chain employs TRBV2 and TRBJ2-1, with D tentatively TRBD1 or TRBD2 (5 bases each). CDR1 and CDR2 (germline): SNHLY, FYNNEI. The CDR3 runs to 15 residues. Trimming stripped 6 bases from V and 8 bases from J, with 20 bases between. The CDR3 DNA is TGTGCCAGCAGGAACACGGGGCGGCCCCGCGATGAGCAGTTCTTC. Protein: CASRNTGRPRDEQFF.

This clonotype has more than one count but fewer than ten. The chain joins TRBV25-1 to TRBJ1-6; no clear D gene. V dropped 4 bases and J dropped 4 bases, with 11 bases sitting between them. Per germline, CDR1 MGHDK and CDR2 SYGVNS. The CDR3 is 15 residues long. The CDR3 DNA reads as TGTGCCAGCAGTGCATCGGCTGGGTATAATTCACCCCTCCACTTT. Translated: CASSASAGYNSPLHF.

This clonotype was counted many times. The chain links TRBV5-1 to TRBJ2-7; 11 bases fit TRBD2. V was clipped by 8 bases and J by 3 bases; unmatched bases: 13. The CDR3 runs to 16 residues. Germline-derived CDR1 and CDR2 are SGHRS and YFSETQ. The CDR3 loop reads CARLRRRLAGIYEQYF. DNA for the CDR3: TGCGCCAGGCTTAGGAGGCGACTAGCGGGGATCTACGAGCAGTACTTC.

The rearrangement links TRBV28 to TRBJ2-4; 9 bases map to TRBD1. V was clipped by 5 bases and J by 1 base; unmatched bases: 12. This CDR3 has 18 amino acids. The V gene's germline CDR1 is MDHEN and CDR2 SYDVKM. CDR3 sequence (DNA): TGTGCCAGCAGTGGTTTGGGACAGGGCTCGCTCGCCAAAAACATTCAGTACTTC. The encoded protein is CASSGLGQGSLAKNIQYF.

This clonotype was detected a few times. This rearrangement joins TRBV25-1 to TRBJ2-3; no reliable D call. Trimming shortened V by 1 base and J by 4 bases, and 6 bases separated the two germline ends. Germline V gene sequence: CDR1 MGHDK, CDR2 SYGVNS. This CDR3 is 13 amino acids long. The CDR3 region is CASSESFSDTQYF. Written as DNA, the CDR3 is TGTGCCAGCAGTGAATCGTTCTCAGATACGCAGTATTTT.